This record looks at one TCR beta chain sequence and its context. This clonotype turned up a few times. It has no known antigen specificity. Base qualities are not recorded, but no much larger clone differs from it by a single base. This sample was included in a study of response to subunit inactivated influenza vaccine (dated by TCRdb to 2017 to 2018). Regarding the study in general: To follow how T cells responded to a trivalent subunit inactivated influenza vaccine, the researchers relied on deep quantitative profiling of the T cell receptor repertoire. General study outcomes and caveats: The authors proposed that each seasonal influenza vaccination may bring in only a limited number of new T cells.

Measured from the cysteine to the phenylalanine, the CDR3 is 11 residues long. The retained sequence is limited to the CDR3, 33 bases, with the frame set at the first base. Between the V and J ends, shortened by 3 bases and 7 bases respectively, the junction contains 9 bases. Per the germline V gene (reference sequence), DFQATT is the CDR1 and SNEGSKA is the CDR2. Library preparation was by RT-PCR. Sequencing was performed on an Illumina HiSeq 2500. TCRdb's own reprocessing of the public reads used fastp at Q25 and MiXCR and kept productive beta chains. When rows share a CDR3 protein, they turn into one entry using the most common DNA and genes. For this sample the table gives under 850,000 distinct CDR3 sequences, of which about 18% were detected only once. Roughly a tenth of the sample lies in the top ten.

Recombination joined TRBV20-1 with TRBJ1-1, with the D gene not confidently named. Sequencing was performed on PBMCs from blood, taken 5 to 6 days after vaccination. The TCR comes from a man aged 45-65 years who received an inactivated influenza vaccine. Donor details come from another sample of the same person, matched by shared clones. The bases are TGCAGTGCTAGTCTCTACCGTGAAGCTTTCTTT. Its protein product is CSASLYREAFF.